This TCR beta chain was recorded in a study of T-cell memory formation after mild COVID-19. The wider study: There were largely donor-specific TCR clusters. Study-wide points: Second-wave clones peaking on day 37 lacked confirmed SARS-CoV-2 specificity. Pre-infection memory showed some responding clones, and this suggested that cross-reactive memory joined.

CDR3 length: 12 amino acids. Trimming removed 9 bases at V and 5 bases at J, with 13 bases between. UMIs and sample barcodes were carried by the TCR alpha and TCR beta cDNA libraries that 5'RACE produced using constant-segment primers. TCRdb independently ran MiXCR on the 5' RACE reads; one entry per CDR3 protein. The top ten hold around 12% of the sample, which has approximately 410,000 distinct CDR3 sequences, more than 20% seen once. As regards this clonotype: Its matching antigen is unknown.

This TCR derives from an adult woman who had mild COVID-19 (a few samples of this study predate the infection). Cell type and time point are not known. Sequenced input: PBMCs or a T cell subset sorted from them (not recorded which). The V gene is TRBV12-3 or TRBV12-4, the J gene TRBJ1-1, with TRBD1 as a possible D gene (6 bases). The CDR3 is CASTGPSTEAFF. The DNA of the CDR3 is TGTGCCAGTACAGGGCCTTCTACTGAAGCTTTCTTT.